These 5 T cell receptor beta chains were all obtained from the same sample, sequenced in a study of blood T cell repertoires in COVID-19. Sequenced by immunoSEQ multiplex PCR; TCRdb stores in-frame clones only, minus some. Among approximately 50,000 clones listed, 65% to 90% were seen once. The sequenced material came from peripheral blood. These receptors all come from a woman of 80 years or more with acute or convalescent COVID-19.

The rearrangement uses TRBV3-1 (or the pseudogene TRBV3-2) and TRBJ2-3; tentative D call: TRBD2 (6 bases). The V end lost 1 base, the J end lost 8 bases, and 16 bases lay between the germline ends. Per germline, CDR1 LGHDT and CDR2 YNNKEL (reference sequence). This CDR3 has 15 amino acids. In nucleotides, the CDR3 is TGTGCCAGCAGCCAAGGAGGAGGGCCCCAAGGTACGCAGTATTTT. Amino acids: CASSQGGGPQGTQYF.

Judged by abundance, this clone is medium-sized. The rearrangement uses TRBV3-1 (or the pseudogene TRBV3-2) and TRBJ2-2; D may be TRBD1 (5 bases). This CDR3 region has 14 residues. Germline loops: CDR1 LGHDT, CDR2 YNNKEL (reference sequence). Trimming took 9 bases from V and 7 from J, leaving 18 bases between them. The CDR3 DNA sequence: TGTGCCAGTCAAGGTGGGGCGCATATCGGGGAGCTGTTTTTT. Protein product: CASQGGAHIGELFF.

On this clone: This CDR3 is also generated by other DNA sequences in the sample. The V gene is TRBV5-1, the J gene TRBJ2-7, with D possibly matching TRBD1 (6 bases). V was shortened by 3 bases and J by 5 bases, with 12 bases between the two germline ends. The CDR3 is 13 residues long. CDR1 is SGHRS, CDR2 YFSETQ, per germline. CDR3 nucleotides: TGCGCCAGCAGCTCGGGGCAGGGGCACGAGCAGTACTTC. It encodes CASSSGQGHEQYF.

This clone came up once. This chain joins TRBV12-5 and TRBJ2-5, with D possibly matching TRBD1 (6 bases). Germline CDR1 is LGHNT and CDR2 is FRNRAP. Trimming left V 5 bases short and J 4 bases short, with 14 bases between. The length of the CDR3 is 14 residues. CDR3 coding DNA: TGTGCTAGTGGTAATACAGGGACGGGAGAGACCCAGTACTTC. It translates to CASGNTGTGETQYF.

The CDR3 reads CASSLTGTGKAFF. The CDR3, as DNA: TGTGCCAGCAGCCTGACCGGGACAGGGAAAGCTTTCTTT. This chain links TRBV7-3 with TRBJ1-1, with 9 bases matching TRBD1. From germline, CDR1 is SGHTA and CDR2 FQGTGA. This CDR3 is 13 amino acids long. Trimming removed 5 bases from V and 9 bases from J; junction bases left unmatched: 7.